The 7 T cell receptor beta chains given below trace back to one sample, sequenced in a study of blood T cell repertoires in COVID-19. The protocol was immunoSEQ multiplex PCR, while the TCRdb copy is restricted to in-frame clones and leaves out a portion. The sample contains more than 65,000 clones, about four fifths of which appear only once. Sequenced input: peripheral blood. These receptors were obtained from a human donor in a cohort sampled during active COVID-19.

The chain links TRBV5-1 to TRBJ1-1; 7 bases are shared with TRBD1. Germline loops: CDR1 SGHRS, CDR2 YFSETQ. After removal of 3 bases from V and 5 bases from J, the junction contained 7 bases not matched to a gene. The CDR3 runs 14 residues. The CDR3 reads CASSSTGETTEAFF. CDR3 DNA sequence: TGCGCCAGCAGCTCTACAGGGGAGACGACTGAAGCTTTCTTT.

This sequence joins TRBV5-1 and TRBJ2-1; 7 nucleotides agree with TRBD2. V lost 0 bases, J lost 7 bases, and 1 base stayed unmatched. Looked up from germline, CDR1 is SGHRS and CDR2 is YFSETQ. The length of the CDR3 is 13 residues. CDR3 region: CASSLAGRNEQFF. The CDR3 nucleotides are TGCGCCAGCAGCTTGGCCGGGAGGAATGAGCAGTTCTTC.

CDR3 in amino acids: CASSLDHLSGRGAQYF. CDR3 nucleotide sequence: TGTGCCAGCAGCTTAGACCACCTTAGCGGGAGGGGGGCCCAGTACTTC. This sequence joins TRBV11-2 and TRBJ2-5; 11 positions match TRBD2. Germline V CDR1 and CDR2: SGHAT, FQNNGV. The V segment lost 0 bases and the J segment 9 bases; nucleotides outside the gene matches: 9. This CDR3 spans 16 amino acids.

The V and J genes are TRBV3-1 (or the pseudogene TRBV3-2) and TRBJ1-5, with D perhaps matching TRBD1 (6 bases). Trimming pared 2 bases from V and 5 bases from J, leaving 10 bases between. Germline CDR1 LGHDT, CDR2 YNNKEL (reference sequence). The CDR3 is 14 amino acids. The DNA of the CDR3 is TGTGCCAGCAGCCAAATGTCAGGGGATCAGCCCCAGCATTTT. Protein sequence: CASSQMSGDQPQHF.

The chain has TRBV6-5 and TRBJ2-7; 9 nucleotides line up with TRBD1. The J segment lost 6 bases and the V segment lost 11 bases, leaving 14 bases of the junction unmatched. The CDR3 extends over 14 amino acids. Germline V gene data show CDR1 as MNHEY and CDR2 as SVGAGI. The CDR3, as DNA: TGTGCCTCCCAGGGGGGACAGGGAACATCCGAGCAGTACTTC. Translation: CASQGGQGTSEQYF.

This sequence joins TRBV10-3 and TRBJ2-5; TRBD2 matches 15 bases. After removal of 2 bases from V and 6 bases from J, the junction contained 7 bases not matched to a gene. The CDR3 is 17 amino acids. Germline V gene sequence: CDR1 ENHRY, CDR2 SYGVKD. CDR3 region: CAISEPPGLAGGKTQYF. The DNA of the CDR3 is TGTGCCATCAGTGAGCCCCCGGGACTAGCGGGGGGAAAGACCCAGTACTTC.

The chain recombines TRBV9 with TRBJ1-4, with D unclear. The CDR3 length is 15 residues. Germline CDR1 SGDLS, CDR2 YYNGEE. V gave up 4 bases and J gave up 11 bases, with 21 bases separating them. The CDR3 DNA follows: TGTGCCAGCAGCCCACGAGACCCGCTCGGCGGGAAACTGTTTTTT. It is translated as CASSPRDPLGGKLFF. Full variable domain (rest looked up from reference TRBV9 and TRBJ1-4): DSGVTQTPKHLITATGQRVTLRCSPRSGDLSVYWYQQSLDQGLQFLIQYYNGEERAKGNILERFSAQQFPDLHSELNLSSLELGDSALYFCASSPRDPLGGKLFFGSGTQLSVL.